This T cell receptor beta chain derives from a study of Ad26.COV2.S vaccination and SARS-CoV-2 variants. Study observations and caveats: Across vaccine and placebo recipients, the breadth of non-spike TCRs was similar. There was reportedly substantial breadth in spike-specific CD8+ and CD4+ T cell responses after vaccination.

Notes on this clone: Antigen unknown.

CDR3 length: 14 amino acids. Trimming took 1 base from V and 7 from J, leaving 11 bases between them. Per germline, CDR1 SGHAT and CDR2 FQNNGV. Sequencing used immunoSEQ multiplex PCR; TCRdb keeps in-frame clones, though not all of them. This table holds around 170,000 clones, 70% to 90% found once. This sequence originates from a human donor who had recovered from COVID-19. V is TRBV11-2 and J is TRBJ2-1; D is uncertain. The sample was peripheral blood, taken after recovery from COVID-19. In nucleotides, the CDR3 is TGTGCCAGCAGCTTAGGGGCCAGACTTAATGAGCAGTTCTTC. It specifies CASSLGARLNEQFF.